A selection of T cell receptor beta chains follows, all from one sample in a study of T cell responses to AZD1222 COVID-19 vaccine. Using immunoSEQ multiplex PCR, the repertoire was profiled, and TCRdb retains in-frame clones only, with some absent. This table has around 140,000 clones, 85% to 95% appearing once. The sequenced sample was peripheral blood, obtained 28 days after the second AZD1222 dose. All receptors derive from an adult who received the AZD1222 COVID-19 vaccine. Each CDR3 is given with its conserved first and last residue. Each record gives: D gene, V gene, CDR3 length, clone size, J gene, CDR3 DNA, CDR3 protein. D genes are given only for firm matches. Some rows mark clone size as missing; the rest say once, few, many or name a class of expanded clone.

>TRBD1|TRBV10-3|17|.|TRBJ2-1
TGTGCCATCGGTTTAACGGGACAGGGAATTTTGGGCGATGAGCAGTTCTTC
CAIGLTGQGILGDEQFF
>.|TRBV18|14|.|TRBJ1-2
TGTGCCAGCTCACATACAAGGCTCAGGCATGGCTACACCTTC
CASSHTRLRHGYTF
>.|TRBV5-1|15|.|TRBJ1-5
TGCGCCAGCAGCTTGGAAGGGTATAGCAATCAGCCCCAGCATTTT
CASSLEGYSNQPQHF
>.|TRBV7-2|13|.|TRBJ1-2
TGTGCCAGCAGCCCCTTTAGGTCCTATGGCTACACCTTC
CASSPFRSYGYTF
>TRBD1|TRBV24-1|15|once|TRBJ1-5
TGTGCCACCAGTGATCCGGGACAGTTCAATCAGCCCCAGCATTTT
CATSDPGQFNQPQHF
>TRBD1|TRBV6-4|17|.|TRBJ2-2
TGTGCCAGCAGTGATCAGGGGGAACAGGTCAACACCGGGGAGCTGTTTTTT
CASSDQGEQVNTGELFF
>.|TRBV6-1|16|once|TRBJ1-4
TGTGCCAGCAGTGAAAATATTTACAGGGTCCATGAAAAACTGTTTTTT
CASSENIYRVHEKLFF
>.|TRBV3-1/TRBV3-2|15|.|TRBJ2-1
TGTGCCAGCAGCCAAGAGCGGCCACCCCGCAATGAGCAGTTCTTC
CASSQERPPRNEQFF
>.|TRBV19|15|.|TRBJ2-7
TGTGCCAGTAGTCCAACCGGGAGCTCAGGCTACGAGCAGTACTTC
CASSPTGSSGYEQYF
>TRBD2|TRBV18|14|.|TRBJ2-1
TGTGCCAGCTCACCCGCGGGGGGCGGCAATGAGCAGTTCTTC
CASSPAGGGNEQFF
>.|TRBV12-5|14|.|TRBJ1-5
TGTGCTAGTGGTTTGACGACGCTTTATCAGCCCCAGCATTTT
CASGLTTLYQPQHF
>.|TRBV5-4|18|.|TRBJ1-2
TGTGCCAGCAGCTCCGCACGGGGGGCGTTTAGAACTAACTATGGCTACACCTTC
CASSSARGAFRTNYGYTF
>TRBD1|TRBV3-1/TRBV3-2|14|.|TRBJ1-2
TGTGCCAGCAGCCAAGGACAGGGGGATAGCGGCTACACCTTC
CASSQGQGDSGYTF
>.|TRBV19|15|.|TRBJ1-6
TGTGCCAGTAGTAGATCCGTGATGGGGAATTCACCCCTCCACTTT
CASSRSVMGNSPLHF
>.|TRBV7-8|14|.|TRBJ2-1
TGTGCCAGCAGCGGGGGCCGAATGTACAATGAGCAGTTCTTC
CASSGGRMYNEQFF
>.|TRBV5-1|15|.|TRBJ1-4
TGCGCCAGCAGCCTAGCACTCCCAACTAATGAAAAACTGTTTTTT
CASSLALPTNEKLFF
>.|TRBV7-9|14|.|TRBJ2-5
TGTGCCAGCAGCTTAGACGGGGGCCGGGAGACCCAGTACTTC
CASSLDGGRETQYF
>.|TRBV13|13|once|TRBJ1-1
TGTGCCAGCAGCTTAAGCGTGAACACTGAAGCTTTCTTT
CASSLSVNTEAFF
>.|TRBV4-1|14|.|TRBJ1-4
TGCGCCAGCAGTCAAGGGGGGGTCAATGAAAAACTGTTTTTT
CASSQGGVNEKLFF
>.|TRBV7-2|14|.|TRBJ1-1
TGTGCCAGCAGCCAAGGTACGGAGGGCACTGAAGCTTTCTTT
CASSQGTEGTEAFF
>.|TRBV30|12|.|TRBJ1-1
TGTGCCTGGAGTGTCGGGAAACCGGAGGCTTTCTTT
CAWSVGKPEAFF
>.|TRBV4-2|15|.|TRBJ1-2
TGTGCCAGCAGCCAAGATTACCAGGCTTCTTATGGCTACACCTTC
CASSQDYQASYGYTF
>TRBD1|TRBV27|16|.|TRBJ1-4
TGTGCCAGCAGTACTCCCCGACAGGGAGCTAATGAAAAACTGTTTTTT
CASSTPRQGANEKLFF
>TRBD1|TRBV7-2|15|.|TRBJ2-1
TGTGCCAGCAGCCCAGGGACAGGGGCCTACAATGAGCAGTTCTTC
CASSPGTGAYNEQFF
>TRBD2|TRBV12-5|17|.|TRBJ2-1
TGTGCTAGTGGTTTGGCCTCTACTAGCGGGAGCTACAATGAGCAGTTCTTC
CASGLASTSGSYNEQFF
>.|TRBV7-3|14|.|TRBJ2-5
TGTGCCAGCAGCCCTGACGGGGAGGTAAAGACCCAGTACTTC
CASSPDGEVKTQYF
>TRBD1|TRBV18|18|.|TRBJ1-6
TGTGCCAGCTCACCACCGCGTCAGGGGACAGCTCTTAATTCACCCCTCCACTTT
CASSPPRQGTALNSPLHF
>TRBD1|TRBV11-2|14|.|TRBJ1-2
TGTGCCAGCAGCTTCAACAGGGGGGTGGATGGCTACACCTTC
CASSFNRGVDGYTF
>.|TRBV27|13|.|TRBJ1-1
TGTGCCAGTCTGTCAGGGGCGAGCACTGAAGCTTTCTTT
CASLSGASTEAFF
>TRBD1|TRBV18|12|.|TRBJ1-2
TGTGCCAGCTCACCGGGACAGGGAGGCTACACCTTC
CASSPGQGGYTF
>TRBD2|TRBV7-2|15|.|TRBJ2-3
TGTGCCAGCAGCGTCGGACTAGCGGGAGCAGATACGCAGTATTTT
CASSVGLAGADTQYF
>.|TRBV20-1|11|.|TRBJ2-7
TGCAGTGTCGTGGACGGGCGGGAGCAGTACTTC
CSVVDGREQYF
>.|TRBV6-1|13|.|TRBJ2-7
TGTGCCAGCAGTGACGACAGTCCCTACGAGCAGTACTTC
CASSDDSPYEQYF
>TRBD1|TRBV7-2|18|once|TRBJ1-6
TGTGCCAGCAGCGGCCGGGGACAGGGTTCGTTCTTCAATTCACCCCTCCACTTT
CASSGRGQGSFFNSPLHF
>.|TRBV18|15|.|TRBJ2-2
TGTGCCAGCTCACCTACACGGGTCTCTCGGCGGGGAGCTGTTTTT
CASSPTRVSRRGAVF
>.|TRBV6-1|19|.|TRBJ1-5
TGTGCCAGCAGTGAGGATCGGATTACGGAGACCGCCGCGTTATATCCCCAGCATTTT
CASSEDRITETAALYPQHF
>.|TRBV28|14|once|TRBJ1-2
TGTGCCAGCGGTCTAACAGGGACAACCGATGGCTACACCTTC
CASGLTGTTDGYTF
>.|TRBV12-3/TRBV12-4|13|.|TRBJ1-2
TGTGCCAGCAGCCACAGCAATAACTATGGCTACACCTTC
CASSHSNNYGYTF
>.|TRBV6-5|16|once|TRBJ1-4
TGTGCCAGCAGTTACTCGAATTTGGGGTATGGTGAAAAACTGTTTTTT
CASSYSNLGYGEKLFF
>.|TRBV12-5|17|.|TRBJ1-2
TGTGCTAGTGGTTTTAGTGTGGAAGCCGTGTTAAACTATGGCTACACCTTC
CASGFSVEAVLNYGYTF
>.|TRBV18|14|once|TRBJ1-1
TGTGCCAGCTCACCTGCGGGCGGGTGGACTGAAGCTTTCTTT
CASSPAGGWTEAFF
>.|TRBV27|15|once|TRBJ1-3
TGTGCCAGCAGTTTGGGGTCTGACTCTGGAAACACCATATATTTT
CASSLGSDSGNTIYF
>TRBD1|TRBV4-1|15|.|TRBJ1-5
TGCGCCAGCAGATACCGACAGGGCGACAATCAGCCCCAGCATTTT
CASRYRQGDNQPQHF
>.|TRBV27|15|few|TRBJ2-7
TGTGCCAGCAGCCGTAGCGGAGGAGGAAGCTACGAGCAGTACTTC
CASSRSGGGSYEQYF
>.|TRBV5-6|16|.|TRBJ1-6
TGTGCCAGCAGCTTGGCCCTCAGGACAAGTGCTTCACCCCTCCACTTT
CASSLALRTSASPLHF
>.|TRBV9|14|.|TRBJ2-1
TGTGCCAGCAGCGTAGTAATTGGTACAAATGAGCAGTTCTTC
CASSVVIGTNEQFF
>.|TRBV10-3|14|.|TRBJ1-1
TGTGCCATCAGTGCCCGAGGTGTGGACACTGAAGCTTTCTTT
CAISARGVDTEAFF
>.|TRBV4-3|13|.|TRBJ1-1
TGCGCCAGCAGCCAAGAAGGAGGCACTGAAGCTTTCTTT
CASSQEGGTEAFF
>.|TRBV13|14|.|TRBJ2-7
TGTGCCAGCAGCCATCGACGGACTGCCTACGAGCAGTACTTC
CASSHRRTAYEQYF
>.|TRBV6-2/TRBV6-3|18|.|TRBJ2-1
TGTGCCAGCAGTTACTCATCCAGATGGGGGCCTGGGTACAATGAGCAGTTCTTC
CASSYSSRWGPGYNEQFF